Below are 14 T cell receptor beta chains sequenced from a single sample in a study of blood T cells in healthy people across ages. Sample-barcoded 5' priming and a J-beta primer mix drove a second PCR of roughly 6 to 12 cycles. TCRdb re-analysed the 5' RACE reads in MiXCR, keeping a single row per CDR3 protein. Of 750,000 to 1,000,000 distinct CDR3 sequences listed, 25% to 35% are singletons. These data are also associated with another study on T cells of mothers and their children.

Specimen: blood. Receptors were obtained from a woman between 40 and 55 years old in good health.

The chain recombines TRBV28 with TRBJ2-1; 11 bases fit TRBD1. V lost 0 bases, J lost 3 bases, and 4 bases stayed unmatched. From germline, CDR1 is MDHEN and CDR2 SYDVKM. The CDR3 has 17 residues. CDR3 loop: CASSLWTGTGGYNEQFF. The CDR3 DNA follows: TGTGCCAGCAGTTTATGGACCGGGACAGGGGGCTACAATGAGCAGTTCTTC. The variable domain in full, with the rest retrieved from reference TRBV28 and TRBJ2-1, is DVKVTQSSRYLVKRTGEKVFLECVQDMDHENMFWYRQDPGLGLRLIYFSYDVKMKEKGDIPEGYSVSREKKERFSLILESASTNQTSMYLCASSLWTGTGGYNEQFFGPGTRLTVL.

In regard to this clonotype: An end of the junction does not agree with germline; a read error may underlie this. The J gene is TRBJ1-2, the V gene TRBV19; 7 bases are a match to TRBD1. This CDR3 has 14 amino acids. Germline V gives CDR1 LNHDA, CDR2 SQIVND (reference sequence). CDR3 sequence reads: CTSNRGQYFYGYTF. The CDR3, as DNA: TGTACCAGTAATAGGGGACAGTACTTTTATGGCTACACCTTC.

This clonotype turned up a few times. This chain links TRBV12-3 or TRBV12-4 with TRBJ1-2, with D maybe TRBD1 (6 bases). V gave up 1 base and J gave up 10 bases, with 13 bases separating them. This CDR3 has 13 amino acids. The CDR3 is CASSLDGTLDYTF. The CDR3 DNA follows: TGTGCCAGCAGTTTAGACGGGACACTTGACTACACCTTC.

The genes are TRBV5-1 and TRBJ2-3; 8 nucleotides agree with TRBD2. V shed 1 base, J shed 4 bases, and the junction held 8 bases outside the gene matches. The CDR3 totals 16 residues. Germline lookup yields CDR1 SGHRS and CDR2 YFSETQ. The CDR3 nucleotides read TGCGCCAGCAGCTTGTGGGGGCTAGCGGGCTCAGATACGCAGTATTTT. This sequence encodes CASSLWGLAGSDTQYF.

J is TRBJ2-3 and V is TRBV10-3, with D uncertain. Germline CDR1 reads ENHRY; CDR2 reads SYGVKD. Deletions cut 3 bases from V and 4 bases from J, with 5 bases between. The CDR3 covers 12 residues. The CDR3: CAISERPDTQYF. The CDR3 DNA follows: TGTGCCATCAGTGAACGGCCAGATACGCAGTATTTT.

This clonotype was seen a few times. The chain is built from TRBV6-6 and TRBJ2-1, with 8 bases matching TRBD2. The CDR3 contains 14 residues. Germline CDR1 reads MNHNY; CDR2 reads SVGAGI (reference sequence). Trimming took 7 bases from V and 4 from J; bases not matched to a gene: 6. Written as DNA, the CDR3 is TGTGCCAGCACCGGGGGGGCTGGGTACAATGAGCAGTTCTTC. It yields the protein CASTGGAGYNEQFF.

The chain combines TRBV25-1 with TRBJ2-5; D may be TRBD2 (5 bases). Germline V gives CDR1 MGHDK, CDR2 SYGVNS. The CDR3 spans 13 residues. The V end was cut by 6 bases, the J end by 4 bases, with 12 bases between. CDR3 in DNA: TGTGCCAGCAGGAAACGGGGTCGAGAGACCCAGTACTTC. Its protein product is CASRKRGRETQYF.

The chain uses TRBV4-2 and TRBJ2-1, with D perhaps TRBD2 (5 bases). CDR3 size: 14 residues. V was trimmed by 10 bases and J by 9 bases, leaving 22 bases between them. Germline CDR1 is LGHNA and CDR2 is YNFKEQ. The CDR3 is CATKVGSVEGEQFF. The DNA for the CDR3 is TGTGCCACCAAGGTTGGATCGGTTGAGGGTGAGCAGTTCTTC.

This clonotype was observed at least ten times. The chain has TRBV20-1 and TRBJ2-7; TRBD1 matches at 8 bases. Germline values: CDR1 DFQATT, CDR2 SNEGSKA (reference sequence). V gave up 6 bases and J gave up 3 bases; unmatched junction bases: 7. The CDR3 sequence is 13 residues long. CDR3 protein: CSAHRDRLYEQYF. CDR3 in DNA: TGCAGTGCCCATAGGGACAGGCTCTACGAGCAGTACTTC.

This clonotype has just a few counts. This CDR3 reads CATREQTYTEAFF. CDR3 in DNA: TGTGCCACCAGGGAACAGACTTACACTGAAGCTTTCTTT. The chain carries TRBV15 and TRBJ1-1; D uncertain. The CDR3 runs to 13 residues. The germline V gene encodes CDR1 LNHNV and CDR2 YYDKDF (reference sequence). Trimming shortened V by 6 bases and J by 3 bases, and 11 bases separated the two germline ends.

There are a few counts of this clonotype. The chain recombines TRBV4-1 with TRBJ2-3; weak D call: TRBD1 (5 bases). This CDR3 is 17 amino acids long. Trimming removed 1 base from V and 2 bases from J, with 16 bases in between. Germline values: CDR1 MGHRA, CDR2 YSYEKL. The CDR3 coding sequence is TGCGCCAGCAGCCAAGCCCCCCAGGGAAGACCCACAGATACGCAGTATTTT. This translates into CASSQAPQGRPTDTQYF.

This chain joins TRBV2 and TRBJ1-5; D is uncertain. In germline, CDR1 is SNHLY, CDR2 FYNNEI. V was cut by 6 bases and J by 2 bases, with 14 bases left in between. The CDR3 extends over 15 amino acids. The CDR3 reads CASSSERAGNQPQHF. The CDR3 DNA reads TGTGCCAGCAGCTCAGAGAGGGCGGGCAATCAGCCCCAGCATTTT.

At least ten counts were recorded for this clonotype. The chain is built from TRBV4-1 and TRBJ1-2, with 7 bases that match TRBD1. This CDR3 region has 16 residues. The germline V gene has CDR1 MGHRA and CDR2 YSYEKL. The J segment lost 5 bases and the V segment lost 0 bases, leaving 9 bases of the junction unmatched. CDR3 amino acids: CASSQDPGQMGYGYTF. The CDR3, as DNA: TGCGCCAGCAGCCAAGATCCGGGACAGATGGGATATGGCTACACCTTC.

The chain has TRBV18 and TRBJ2-7, with TRBD1 matching 11 bases. This CDR3 contains 16 residues. Per germline, CDR1 KGHSH and CDR2 LQKENI. The J segment lost 2 bases and the V segment lost 1 base, leaving 4 bases of the junction unmatched. In DNA, the CDR3 is TGTGCCAGCTCACCACTCCCGGGACAGGGGGCCTACGAGCAGTACTTC. It codes for CASSPLPGQGAYEQYF.